This T cell receptor (beta chain) emerged from a study of T cell changes during pregnancy in multiple sclerosis. Germline-derived CDR1 and CDR2 are SGHTA and FQGTGA. This CDR3 comprises 16 residues. The J segment lost 0 bases and the V segment lost 0 bases, leaving 5 bases of the junction unmatched. This table comes from immunoSEQ multiplex PCR, and its TCRdb copy is limited to in-frame clones, with some not included. The profile covers 55,000 to 65,000 clones, with roughly 92% appearing a single time and 0.75% to 0.95% taken by the ten largest. The rearrangement uses TRBV7-3 and TRBJ2-7, with 7 positions matching TRBD1. The clonotype originates from a female donor with multiple sclerosis, enrolled in a pregnancy study. This material consisted of peripheral blood, taken in the first trimester of pregnancy. The DNA for the CDR3 is TGTGCCAGCAGCTTAACAGGGGACAGCCGCTCCTACGAGCAGTACTTC. It yields the protein CASSLTGDSRSYEQYF.